Many counts were recorded for the clone carrying this TCR beta chain. Its antigen remains unknown. The V end was cut by 7 bases, the J end by 5 bases, with 21 bases between. CDR1 is MNHEY, CDR2 SVGEGT, per germline. This CDR3 contains 16 residues. The data are from a study of CD8 T cells in ankylosing spondylitis. Notes on the study in general: A TCR beta motif of eight highly homologous variants appeared characteristic of ankylosing spondylitis blood. CD8+ disease-linked clones were present at relatively low frequencies in blood.

TCRdb ran MiXCR on the 5' RACE reads and lists one entry per CDR3 protein. The sample consists of 750,000 to 850,000 distinct CDR3 sequences, around 11% of them appearing once. The sequenced material came from blood, either unsorted or a sorted T cell fraction (not recorded which). The rearrangement links TRBV6-2 or TRBV6-3 to TRBJ2-1, with D hard to call. This TCR derives from a male donor with ankylosing spondylitis. The CDR3 region has the DNA TGTGCCAGCACCAATACCCGGTTTTGGGGTAACAATGAGCAGTTCTTC. It is translated as CASTNTRFWGNNEQFF.